This T cell receptor beta chain was obtained from a study of radiotherapy plus CTLA-4 blockade in lung cancer. General observations from the study: Researchers report tumor-derived TCR clones expanding in blood after radiotherapy plus ipilimumab. Early blood T cell clone changes and increased post-radiation serum interferon-beta were reportedly the strongest response predictors.

Note on this clone: The antigen is unknown.

Using immunoSEQ multiplex PCR, the repertoire was profiled, and TCRdb retains in-frame clones only, with some absent. The sample contains about 60,000 clones, around 80% of which appear only once. V lost 3 bases and J lost 2; bases outside the gene matches: 8. The CDR3 has 15 residues. Looked up from germline, CDR1 is SGDLS and CDR2 is YYNGEE. The sequence derives from a human donor with non-small cell lung cancer who had a partial response to radiotherapy plus ipilimumab. Sequencing used peripheral blood, obtained from a patient treated with radiotherapy plus ipilimumab. The chain carries TRBV9 and TRBJ2-7, with 7 positions matching TRBD1. The CDR3 nucleotides are TGTGCCAGCAGCGCAAAGACAGGGACCACCTACGAGCAGTACTTC. Translation gives CASSAKTGTTYEQYF.